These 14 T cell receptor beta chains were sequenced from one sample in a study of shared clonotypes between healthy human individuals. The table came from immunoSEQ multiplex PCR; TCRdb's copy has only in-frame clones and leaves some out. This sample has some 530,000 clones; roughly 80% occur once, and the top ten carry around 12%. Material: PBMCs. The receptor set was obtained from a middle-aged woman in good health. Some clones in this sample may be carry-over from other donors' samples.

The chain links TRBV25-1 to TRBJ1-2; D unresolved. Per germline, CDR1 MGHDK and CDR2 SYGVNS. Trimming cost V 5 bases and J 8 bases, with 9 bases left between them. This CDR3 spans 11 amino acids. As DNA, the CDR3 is TGTGCCAGCAGTTTAAAGGGAGGCTACACCTTC. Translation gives CASSLKGGYTF.

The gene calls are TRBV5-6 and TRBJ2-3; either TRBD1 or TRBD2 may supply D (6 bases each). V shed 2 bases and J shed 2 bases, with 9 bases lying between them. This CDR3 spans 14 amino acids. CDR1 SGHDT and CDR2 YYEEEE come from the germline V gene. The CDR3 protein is CASSFGGPTDTQYF. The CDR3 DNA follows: TGTGCCAGCAGCTTCGGGGGCCCCACAGATACGCAGTATTTT. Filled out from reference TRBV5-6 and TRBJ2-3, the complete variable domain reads DAGVTQSPTHLIKTRGQQVTLRCSPKSGHDTVSWYQQALGQGPQFIFQYYEEEERQRGNFPDRFSGHQFPNYSSELNVNALLLGDSALYLCASSFGGPTDTQYFGPGTRLTVL.

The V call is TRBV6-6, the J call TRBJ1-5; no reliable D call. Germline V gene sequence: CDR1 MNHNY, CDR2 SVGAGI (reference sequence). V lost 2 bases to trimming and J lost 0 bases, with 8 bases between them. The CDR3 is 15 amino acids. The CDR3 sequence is CASSYGQYSNQPQHF. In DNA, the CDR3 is TGTGCCAGCAGTTACGGGCAGTATAGCAATCAGCCCCAGCATTTT.

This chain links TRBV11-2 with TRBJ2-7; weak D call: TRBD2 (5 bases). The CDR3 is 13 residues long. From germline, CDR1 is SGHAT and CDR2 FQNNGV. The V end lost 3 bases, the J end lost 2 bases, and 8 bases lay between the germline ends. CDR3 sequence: CASSFGDPYEQYF. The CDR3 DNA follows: TGTGCCAGCAGCTTCGGGGATCCCTACGAGCAGTACTTC.

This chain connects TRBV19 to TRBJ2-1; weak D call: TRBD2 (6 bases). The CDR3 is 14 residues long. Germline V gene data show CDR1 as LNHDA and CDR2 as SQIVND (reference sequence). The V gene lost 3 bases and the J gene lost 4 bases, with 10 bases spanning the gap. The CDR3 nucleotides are TGTGCCAGTAGTATCGGGACTCCTTACAATGAGCAGTTCTTC. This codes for CASSIGTPYNEQFF.

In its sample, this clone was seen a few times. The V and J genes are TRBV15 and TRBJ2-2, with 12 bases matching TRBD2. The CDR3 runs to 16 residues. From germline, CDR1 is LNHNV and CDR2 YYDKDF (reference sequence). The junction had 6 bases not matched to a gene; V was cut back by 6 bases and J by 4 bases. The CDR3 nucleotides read TGTGCCACCAGTAAACTAGCGGGAGGATCCACCGGGGAGCTGTTTTTT. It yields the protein CATSKLAGGSTGELFF.

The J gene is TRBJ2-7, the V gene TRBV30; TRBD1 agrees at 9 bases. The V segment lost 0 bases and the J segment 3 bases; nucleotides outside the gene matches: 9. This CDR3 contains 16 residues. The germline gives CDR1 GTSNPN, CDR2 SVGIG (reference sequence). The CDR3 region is CAWSVRGTGKGYEQYF. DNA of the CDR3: TGTGCCTGGAGTGTACGGGGGACAGGGAAAGGCTACGAGCAGTACTTC.

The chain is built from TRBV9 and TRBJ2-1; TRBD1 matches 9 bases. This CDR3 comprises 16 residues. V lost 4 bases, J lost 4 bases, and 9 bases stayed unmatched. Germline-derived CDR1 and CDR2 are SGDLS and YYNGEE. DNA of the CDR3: TGTGCCAGCAGCCCGAAACAGGGGGCAGGATACAATGAGCAGTTCTTC. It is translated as CASSPKQGAGYNEQFF.

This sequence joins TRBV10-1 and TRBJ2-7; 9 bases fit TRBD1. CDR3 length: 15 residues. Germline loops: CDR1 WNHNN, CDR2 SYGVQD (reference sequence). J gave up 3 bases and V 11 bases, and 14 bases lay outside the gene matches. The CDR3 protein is CARGTGTRSVYEQYF. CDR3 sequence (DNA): TGCGCCCGCGGGACAGGGACCCGATCTGTCTACGAGCAGTACTTC.

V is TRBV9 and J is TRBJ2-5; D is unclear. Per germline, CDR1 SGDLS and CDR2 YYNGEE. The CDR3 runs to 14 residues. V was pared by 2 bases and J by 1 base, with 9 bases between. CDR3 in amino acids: CASSVTQSQETQYF. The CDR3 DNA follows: TGTGCCAGCAGCGTGACACAGTCCCAAGAGACCCAGTACTTC. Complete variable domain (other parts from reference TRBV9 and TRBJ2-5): DSGVTQTPKHLITATGQRVTLRCSPRSGDLSVYWYQQSLDQGLQFLIQYYNGEERAKGNILERFSAQQFPDLHSELNLSSLELGDSALYFCASSVTQSQETQYFGPGTRLLVL.

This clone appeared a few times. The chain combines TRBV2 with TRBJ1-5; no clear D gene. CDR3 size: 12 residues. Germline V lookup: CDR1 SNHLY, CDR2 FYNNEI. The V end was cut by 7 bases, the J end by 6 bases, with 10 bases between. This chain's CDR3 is CASKGTFQPQHF. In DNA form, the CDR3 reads TGTGCCAGCAAGGGTACGTTTCAGCCCCAGCATTTT.

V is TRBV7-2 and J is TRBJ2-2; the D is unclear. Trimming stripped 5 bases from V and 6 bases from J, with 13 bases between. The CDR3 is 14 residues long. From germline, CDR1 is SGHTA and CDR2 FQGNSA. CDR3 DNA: TGTGCCAGCAGCCCCACGTCTCAGCCCGGGGAGCTGTTTTTT. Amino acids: CASSPTSQPGELFF.

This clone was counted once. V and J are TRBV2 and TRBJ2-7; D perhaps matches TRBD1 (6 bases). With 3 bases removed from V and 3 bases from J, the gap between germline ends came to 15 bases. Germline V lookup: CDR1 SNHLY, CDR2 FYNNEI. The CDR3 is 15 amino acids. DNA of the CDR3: TGTGCCAGCAGTGAGGGGGCATCGTGGGGCTACGAGCAGTACTTC. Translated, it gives CASSEGASWGYEQYF.

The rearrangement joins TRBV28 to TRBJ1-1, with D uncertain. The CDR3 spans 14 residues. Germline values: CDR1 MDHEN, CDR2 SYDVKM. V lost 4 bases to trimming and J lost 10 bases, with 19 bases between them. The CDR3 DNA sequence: TGTGCCAGCAGTTCTTACACGATCCGGGCAGGAGCTTTCTTT. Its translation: CASSSYTIRAGAFF.